Shown below are 9 T cell receptor beta chains from a single sample sequenced in a study of graft-versus-host responses after intestinal transplantation. Assay: immunoSEQ multiplex PCR; the TCRdb copy retains only in-frame clones and omits some. The sample has fewer than 95,000 clones; more than 85% are singletons. Antigens of these TCRs are unknown. The sample consisted of unstimulated CD8+ T cells sorted from spleen or lymph node cells, taken before intestinal transplant. The receptors stem from a human donor who received an intestinal transplant.

The chain combines TRBV6-6 with TRBJ2-5; 10 bases map to TRBD2. The CDR3 sequence is 16 residues long. The germline V gene has CDR1 MNHNY and CDR2 SVGAGI (reference sequence). The ends lost 2 bases at V and 4 bases at J; junction bases unmatched: 7. The CDR3 region is CASSYVERGGLETQYF. CDR3 nucleotides: TGTGCCAGCAGTTACGTCGAGCGGGGGGGCCTAGAGACCCAGTACTTC.

The chain links TRBV4-3 to TRBJ1-2; D is uncertain. The CDR3 is 15 residues long. The V end was cut by 0 bases, the J end by 2 bases, with 10 bases between. Germline CDR1 and CDR2: LGHNA and YSLEER. CDR3 sequence: CASSQERAGNYGYTF. CDR3 nucleotide sequence: TGCGCCAGCAGCCAAGAAAGGGCGGGGAACTATGGCTACACCTTC.

This rearrangement joins TRBV21-1 to TRBJ2-5; the table calls TRBD2, which could not be checked here. TRBV21-1 is recorded as a pseudogene. This CDR3 contains 15 residues. CDR3 nucleotide sequence: TGTGCCAGCAGCAAAGAGCCGGGGGGTCGTCAGACCCAGTACTTC. It specifies CASSKEPGGRQTQYF.

The gene calls are TRBV2 and TRBJ1-2; possibly TRBD1 for D (6 bases). V lost 6 bases and J lost 7, with 15 bases in between. This CDR3 is 13 amino acids long. Per germline, CDR1 SNHLY and CDR2 FYNNEI. This CDR3 is CASRDEGGFGYTF. Written as DNA, the CDR3 is TGTGCCAGCAGGGATGAAGGGGGTTTTGGCTACACCTTC. Full variable domain (outside the CDR3, taken from reference TRBV2 and TRBJ1-2): EPEVTQTPSHQVTQMGQEVILRCVPISNHLYFYWYRQILGQKVEFLVSFYNNEISEKSEIFDDQFSVERPDGSNFTLKIRSTKLEDSAMYFCASRDEGGFGYTFGSGTRLTVV.

The gene calls are TRBV9 and TRBJ2-5; the D gene is possibly TRBD1 (5 bases). Trimming removed 2 bases at V and 5 bases at J, with 16 bases between. The CDR3 length is 15 residues. Germline V gene sequence: CDR1 SGDLS, CDR2 YYNGEE. In nucleotides, the CDR3 is TGTGCCAGCAGCGTTGGTGGGGCGCGTAGCGAGACCCAGTACTTC. This translates into CASSVGGARSETQYF.

The V gene is TRBV6-1, the J gene TRBJ2-2; 13 bases map to TRBD2. The CDR3 contains 16 residues. With V trimmed by 6 bases and J by 6 bases, 7 bases remained unmatched. Germline CDR1 is MNHNS and CDR2 is SASEGT. For the CDR3, the DNA is TGTGCCAGCAGAGAAACTAGCGGGGGGGCCCCCGGGGAGCTGTTTTTT. Its protein is CASRETSGGAPGELFF.

J is TRBJ1-1 and V is TRBV4-3, with a weak D call TRBD1 (5 bases). Between the trimmed V and J ends, which lost 0 bases and 0 bases, there was a span of 11 bases. Germline CDR1 LGHNA, CDR2 YSLEER. The CDR3 totals 16 residues. CDR3 in amino acids: CASSQDGGGMNTEAFF. DNA of the CDR3: TGCGCCAGCAGCCAAGACGGGGGGGGTATGAACACTGAAGCTTTCTTT.

This chain connects TRBV27 to TRBJ2-1; D unresolved. The CDR3 totals 13 residues. The V end was cut by 3 bases, the J end by 5 bases, with 8 bases between. The germline gives CDR1 MNHEY, CDR2 SMNVEV (reference sequence). This CDR3 reads CASSFSSDNEQFF. The DNA of the CDR3 is TGTGCCAGCAGTTTTTCCAGCGACAATGAGCAGTTCTTC.

The rearrangement links TRBV7-9 to TRBJ2-7; TRBD1 might be the D (5 bases). V lost 3 bases and J 3 bases, leaving 12 bases between the germline ends. The CDR3 runs 14 residues. Germline CDR1 and CDR2: SEHNR and FQNEAQ (reference sequence). In nucleotides, the CDR3 is TGTGCCAGCAGCTTTTTAGACAGCTACTACGAGCAGTACTTC. It encodes CASSFLDSYYEQYF.